This T cell receptor beta chain was profiled in a study of blood T cells in healthy people across ages. General study results and limits: The study found more naive CD4+ cells and higher diversity in long-lived than aged donors. Unsorted PBMC input precluded a conclusive naive versus antigen-experienced comparison. Diversity estimated from one million T cells was considered an underestimate.

To note about this clonotype: Its target is unknown.

PCR was performed a second time for roughly 7 to 11 cycles using a sample-barcoded 5' primer and a J-beta primer mix. TCRdb processed the 5' RACE reads anew with MiXCR; each CDR3 protein has one entry. The data contain some 1,800,000 distinct CDR3 sequences, about 39% of them singletons. This CDR3 has 14 amino acids. The germline V gene encodes CDR1 DFQATT and CDR2 SNEGSKA (reference sequence). This chain connects TRBV20-1 to TRBJ2-7, with D possibly being TRBD1 or TRBD2 (5 bases each). The better agreement between TRBJ2-4 and the DNA end casts doubt on the J call. This TCR came from a human donor in good health. Sequenced: blood. CDR3: CSAREGRNPRIQYF. The CDR3 DNA is TGCAGTGCTAGAGAGGGACGTAACCCCCGCATTCAGTACTTC.